Reported below is one T cell receptor (beta chain). As processed by the authors: The authors estimated nucleated cell counts from reference gene primer amplification. Sequenced by immunoSEQ multiplex PCR; TCRdb stores in-frame clones only, minus some. D and trimming were read from the DNA, whereas the V and J calls and clone size are those reported in that table. The sample records just under 95,000 clones, 80% being singletons. V was trimmed by 6 bases and J by 3 bases, leaving 6 bases between them. Germline CDR1 and CDR2: WSHSY and SAAADI. There are 11 residues in the CDR3. These data originate in a study of blood T cell repertoires in COVID-19. For the study at large: In each case, the material was cDNA or gDNA derived from T cells, B-cell-depleted T cells, or PBMCs.

The receptor was isolated from a human donor in a cohort sampled during active COVID-19. V is TRBV10-2 and J is TRBJ2-7; D is unclear. Sequenced input: peripheral blood. Here the CDR3 DNA reads TGCGCCAGCAGGAACAACTACGAGCAGTACTTC. Protein sequence: CASRNNYEQYF.